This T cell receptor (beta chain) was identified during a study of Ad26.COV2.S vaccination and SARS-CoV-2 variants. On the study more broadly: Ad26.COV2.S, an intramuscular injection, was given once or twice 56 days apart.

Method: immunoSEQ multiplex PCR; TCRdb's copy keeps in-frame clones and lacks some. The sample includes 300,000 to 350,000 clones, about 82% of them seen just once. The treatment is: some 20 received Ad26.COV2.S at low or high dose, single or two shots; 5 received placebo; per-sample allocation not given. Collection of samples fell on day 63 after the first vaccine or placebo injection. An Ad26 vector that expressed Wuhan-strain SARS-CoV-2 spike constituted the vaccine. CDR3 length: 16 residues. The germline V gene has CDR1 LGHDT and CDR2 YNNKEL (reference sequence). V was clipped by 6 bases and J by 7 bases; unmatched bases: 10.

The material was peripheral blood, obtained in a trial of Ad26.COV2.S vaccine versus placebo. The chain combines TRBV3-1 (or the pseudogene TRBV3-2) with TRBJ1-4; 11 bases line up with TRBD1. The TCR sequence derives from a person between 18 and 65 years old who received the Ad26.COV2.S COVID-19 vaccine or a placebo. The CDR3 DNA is TGTGCCAGCAGACGAAACCTTGGGACAGGGGGTGAAAAACTGTTTTTT. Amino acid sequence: CASRRNLGTGGEKLFF.